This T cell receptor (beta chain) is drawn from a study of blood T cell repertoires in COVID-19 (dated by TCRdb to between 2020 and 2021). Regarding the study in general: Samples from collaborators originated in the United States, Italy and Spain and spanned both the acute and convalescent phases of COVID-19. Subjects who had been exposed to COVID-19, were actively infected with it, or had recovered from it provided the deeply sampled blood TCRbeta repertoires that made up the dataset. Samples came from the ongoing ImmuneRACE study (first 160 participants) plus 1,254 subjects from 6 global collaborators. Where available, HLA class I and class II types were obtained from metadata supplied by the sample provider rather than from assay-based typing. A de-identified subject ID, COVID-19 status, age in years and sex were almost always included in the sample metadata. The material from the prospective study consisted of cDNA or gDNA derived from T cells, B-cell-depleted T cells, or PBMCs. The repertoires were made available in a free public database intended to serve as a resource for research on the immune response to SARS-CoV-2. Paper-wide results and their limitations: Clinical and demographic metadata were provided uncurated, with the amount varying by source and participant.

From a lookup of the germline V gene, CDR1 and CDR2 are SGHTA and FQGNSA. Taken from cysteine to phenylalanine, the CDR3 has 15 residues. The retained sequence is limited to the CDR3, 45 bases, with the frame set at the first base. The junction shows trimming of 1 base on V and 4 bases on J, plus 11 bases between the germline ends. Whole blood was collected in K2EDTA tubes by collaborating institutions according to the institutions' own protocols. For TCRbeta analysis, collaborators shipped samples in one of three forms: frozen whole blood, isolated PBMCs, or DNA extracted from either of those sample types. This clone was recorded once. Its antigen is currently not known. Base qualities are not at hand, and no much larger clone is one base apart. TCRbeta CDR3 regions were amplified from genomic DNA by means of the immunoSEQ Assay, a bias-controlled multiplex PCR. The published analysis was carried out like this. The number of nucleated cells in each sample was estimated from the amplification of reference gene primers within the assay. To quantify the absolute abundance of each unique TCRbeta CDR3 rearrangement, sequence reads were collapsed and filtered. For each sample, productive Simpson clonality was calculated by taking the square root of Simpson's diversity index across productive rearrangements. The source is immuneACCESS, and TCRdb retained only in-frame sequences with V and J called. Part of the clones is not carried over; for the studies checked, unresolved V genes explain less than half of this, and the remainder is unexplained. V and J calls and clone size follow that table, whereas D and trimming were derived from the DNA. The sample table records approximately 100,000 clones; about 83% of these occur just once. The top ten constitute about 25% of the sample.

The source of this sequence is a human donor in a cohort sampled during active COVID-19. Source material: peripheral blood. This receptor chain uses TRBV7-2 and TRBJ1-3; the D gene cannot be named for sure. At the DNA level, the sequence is TGTGCCAGCAGCTTAGACCCGAGCCCCGGAAACACCATATATTTT. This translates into CASSLDPSPGNTIYF. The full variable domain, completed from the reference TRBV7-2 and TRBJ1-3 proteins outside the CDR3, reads GAGVSQSPSNKVTEKGKDVELRCDPISGHTALYWYRQSLGQGLEFLIYFQGNSAPDKSGLPSDRFSAERTGGSVSTLTIQRTQQEDSAVYLCASSLDPSPGNTIYFGEGSWLTVV.